Described below is a single T cell receptor (beta chain) sequence and its context. The sample comes from a study of blood T cell repertoires in COVID-19. Original methodology: Estimation of nucleated cell counts relied on the amplification of reference gene primers. The assay was immunoSEQ multiplex PCR, and TCRdb's table has in-frame clones only and misses some. The V and J calls and the clone size are those of that table, but D and trimming were determined from the DNA. The repertoire holds 250,000 to 300,000 clones, with over 80% as singletons. Enrolled through a virtual design, the participants were between 18 and 89 years of age and came from approximately 25 US areas. Each participant's cohort was designated according to participant-reported clinical history. The germline V gene has CDR1 LNHDA and CDR2 SQIVND (reference sequence). The V gene lost 2 bases and the J gene lost 7 bases, with 14 bases spanning the gap. This CDR3 has 14 residues.

Sequencing was performed on PBMCs or T cells enriched from blood (not recorded which). This clonotype was sampled from a human donor in a cohort exposed to, infected with or recovered from COVID-19 (not recorded which). The donor label of this sample is uncertain. The chain combines TRBV19 with TRBJ1-2; possibly TRBD1 for D (6 bases). In nucleotides, the CDR3 is TGTGCCAGTAGTATACCCGGGACACTTTTTGGCTACACCTTC. Protein product: CASSIPGTLFGYTF. Based on the CDR3 plus reference TRBV19 and TRBJ1-2, the full variable domain is DGGITQSPKYLFRKEGQNVTLSCEQNLNHDAMYWYRQDPGQGLRLIYYSQIVNDFQKGDIAEGYSVSREKKESFPLTVTSAQKNPTAFYLCASSIPGTLFGYTFGSGTRLTVV.